The present entry profiles one TCR beta chain with its context. No antigen is known for it. Each CDR3 protein is one row after TCRdb ran MiXCR on the PCR reads. The table includes about 630,000 distinct CDR3 sequences, less than 30% detected once. Isolation of naive CD8 T cells was achieved by sorting on a CD8+CD4-CCR7+CD45RA+ phenotype. V lost 0 bases to trimming and J lost 7 bases, with 9 bases between them. Germline V gene lookup returns CDR1 MNHEY and CDR2 SVGAGI. The CDR3 totals 13 residues. The sample belongs to a study of molecular identifiers for immune sequencing clone quantification. Across the study: Replicates involved a five-way split of RNA from around 20,000 or 100,000 naive CD8 cells, with sequencing of four.

Study-wide points: It was shown that clones above 20 RNA copies held over 98% of effector molecules, but under 1% in naive cells.

V usage is TRBV6-5 and J usage is TRBJ1-1; D is possibly TRBD1 (6 bases). The sequence was collected from a human donor in good health. Some libraries in this study had Jurkat cell RNA spiked in. The sample taken for sequencing was naive CD8+ T cells from blood, with Jurkat cell RNA spiked in. As to subset: FACS-sorted CD8+CD4-CCR7+CD45RA+ naive T cells. The CDR3 is CASSYSLRGEAFF. The CDR3 DNA reads TGTGCCAGCAGTTACTCGCTCAGGGGTGAAGCTTTCTTT.